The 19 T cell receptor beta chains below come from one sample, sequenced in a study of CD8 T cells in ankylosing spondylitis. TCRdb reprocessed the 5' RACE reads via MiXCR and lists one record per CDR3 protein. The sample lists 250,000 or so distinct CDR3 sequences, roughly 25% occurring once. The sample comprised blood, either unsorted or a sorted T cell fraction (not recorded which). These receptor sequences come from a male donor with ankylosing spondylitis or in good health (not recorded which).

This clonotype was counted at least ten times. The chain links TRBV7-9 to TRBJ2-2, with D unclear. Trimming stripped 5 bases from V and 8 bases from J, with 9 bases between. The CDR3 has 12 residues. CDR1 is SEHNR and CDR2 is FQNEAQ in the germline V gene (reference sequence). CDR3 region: CASSAAMGELFF. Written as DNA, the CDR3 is TGTGCCAGCAGCGCCGCGATGGGGGAGCTGTTTTTT.

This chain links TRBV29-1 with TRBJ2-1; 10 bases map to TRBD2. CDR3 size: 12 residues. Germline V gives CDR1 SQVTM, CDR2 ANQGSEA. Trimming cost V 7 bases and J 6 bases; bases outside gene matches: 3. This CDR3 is CSASGGANEQFF. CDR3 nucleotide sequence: TGCAGCGCGAGCGGGGGGGCCAATGAGCAGTTCTTC.

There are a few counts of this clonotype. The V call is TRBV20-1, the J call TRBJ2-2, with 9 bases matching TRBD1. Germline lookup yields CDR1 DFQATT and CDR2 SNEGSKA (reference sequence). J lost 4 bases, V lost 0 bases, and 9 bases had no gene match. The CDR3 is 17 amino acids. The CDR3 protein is CSAREGQGQGGTGELFF. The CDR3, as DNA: TGCAGTGCTAGAGAGGGGCAGGGACAGGGAGGCACCGGGGAGCTGTTTTTT.

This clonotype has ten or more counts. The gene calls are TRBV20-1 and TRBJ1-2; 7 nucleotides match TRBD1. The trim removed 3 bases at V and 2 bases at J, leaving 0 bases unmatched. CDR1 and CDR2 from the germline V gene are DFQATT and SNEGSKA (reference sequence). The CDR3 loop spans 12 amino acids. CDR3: CSARGQNYGYTF. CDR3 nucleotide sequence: TGCAGTGCTAGGGGACAGAACTATGGCTACACCTTC.

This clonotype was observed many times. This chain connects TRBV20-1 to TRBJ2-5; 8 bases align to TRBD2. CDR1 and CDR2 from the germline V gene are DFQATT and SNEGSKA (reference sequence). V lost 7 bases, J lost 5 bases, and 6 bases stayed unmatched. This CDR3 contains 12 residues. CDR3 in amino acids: CSVAGQAETQYF. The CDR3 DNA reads TGCAGTGTAGCGGGGCAGGCGGAGACCCAGTACTTC.

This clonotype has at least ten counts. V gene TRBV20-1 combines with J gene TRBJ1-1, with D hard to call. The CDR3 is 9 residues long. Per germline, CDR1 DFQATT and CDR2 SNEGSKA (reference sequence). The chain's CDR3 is CKWNTEAFF. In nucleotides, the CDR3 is TGCAAATGGAACACTGAAGCTTTCTTT.

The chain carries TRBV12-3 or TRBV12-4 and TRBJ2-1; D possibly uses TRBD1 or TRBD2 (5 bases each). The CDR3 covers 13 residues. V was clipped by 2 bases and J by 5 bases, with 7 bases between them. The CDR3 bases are TGTGCCAGCAGTTTAATGGGGGACAATGAGCAGTTCTTC. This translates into CASSLMGDNEQFF.

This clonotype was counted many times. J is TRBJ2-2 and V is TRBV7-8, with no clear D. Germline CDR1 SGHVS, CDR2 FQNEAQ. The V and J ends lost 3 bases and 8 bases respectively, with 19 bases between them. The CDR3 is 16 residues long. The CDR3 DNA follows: TGTGCCAGCAGCTTCCGAGTAGGAGTTTACGGGGGGGAGCTGTTTTTT. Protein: CASSFRVGVYGGELFF.

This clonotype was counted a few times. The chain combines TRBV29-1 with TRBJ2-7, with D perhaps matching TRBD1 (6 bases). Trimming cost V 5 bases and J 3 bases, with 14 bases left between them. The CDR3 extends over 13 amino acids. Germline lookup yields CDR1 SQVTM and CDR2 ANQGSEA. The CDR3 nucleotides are TGCAGCGTTATGGGTGAGGGGGACTACGAGCAGTACTTC. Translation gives CSVMGEGDYEQYF.

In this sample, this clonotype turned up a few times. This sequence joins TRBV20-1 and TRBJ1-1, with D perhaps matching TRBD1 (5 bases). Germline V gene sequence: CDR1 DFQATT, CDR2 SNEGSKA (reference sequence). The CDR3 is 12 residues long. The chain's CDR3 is CSCGGANTEAFF. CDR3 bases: TGCTCGTGCGGAGGGGCGAACACTGAAGCTTTCTTT.

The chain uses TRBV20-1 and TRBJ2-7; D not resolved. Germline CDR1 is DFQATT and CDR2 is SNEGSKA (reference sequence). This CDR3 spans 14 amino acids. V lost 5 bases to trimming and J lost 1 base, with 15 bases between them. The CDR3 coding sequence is TGCAGTGCTCGACCTTTTGCCGGTTCCTACGAGCAGTACTTC. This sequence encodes CSARPFAGSYEQYF.

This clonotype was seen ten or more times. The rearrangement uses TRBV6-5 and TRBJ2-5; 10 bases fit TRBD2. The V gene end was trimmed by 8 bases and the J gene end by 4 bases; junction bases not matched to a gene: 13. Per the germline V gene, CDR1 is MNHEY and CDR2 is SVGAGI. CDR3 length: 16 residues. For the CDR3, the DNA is TGTGCCAGCCGTTCAACCCAAGCGGGGGGGCGAGAGACCCAGTACTTC. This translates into CASRSTQAGGRETQYF.

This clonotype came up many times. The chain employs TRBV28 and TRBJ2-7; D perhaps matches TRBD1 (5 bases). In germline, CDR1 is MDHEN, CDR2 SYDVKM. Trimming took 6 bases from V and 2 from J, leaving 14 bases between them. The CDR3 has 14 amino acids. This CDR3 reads CASSSYRLPYEQYF. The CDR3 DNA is TGTGCCAGCAGCTCCTACAGGTTACCCTACGAGCAGTACTTC. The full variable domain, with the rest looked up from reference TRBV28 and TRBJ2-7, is DVKVTQSSRYLVKRTGEKVFLECVQDMDHENMFWYRQDPGLGLRLIYFSYDVKMKEKGDIPEGYSVSREKKERFSLILESASTNQTSMYLCASSSYRLPYEQYFGPGTRLTVT.

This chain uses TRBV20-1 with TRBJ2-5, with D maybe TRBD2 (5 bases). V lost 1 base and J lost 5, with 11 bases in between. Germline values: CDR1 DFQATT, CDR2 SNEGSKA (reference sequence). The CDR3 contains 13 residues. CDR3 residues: CSARAEGGETQYF. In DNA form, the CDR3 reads TGCAGTGCTAGAGCCGAGGGTGGCGAGACCCAGTACTTC.

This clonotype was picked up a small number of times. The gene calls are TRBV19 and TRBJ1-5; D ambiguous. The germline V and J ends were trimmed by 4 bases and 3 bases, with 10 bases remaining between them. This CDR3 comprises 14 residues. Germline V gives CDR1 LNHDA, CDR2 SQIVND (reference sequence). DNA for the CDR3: TGTGCCAGTAGTACCGGACGGGACAATCAGCCCCAGCATTTT. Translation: CASSTGRDNQPQHF.

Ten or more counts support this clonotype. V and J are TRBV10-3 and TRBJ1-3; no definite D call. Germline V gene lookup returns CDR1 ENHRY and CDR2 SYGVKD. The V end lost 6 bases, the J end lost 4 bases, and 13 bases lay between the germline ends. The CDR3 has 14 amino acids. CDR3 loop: CAIRSTGRGNTIYF. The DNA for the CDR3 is TGTGCCATCAGATCCACGGGCAGAGGAAACACCATATATTTT.

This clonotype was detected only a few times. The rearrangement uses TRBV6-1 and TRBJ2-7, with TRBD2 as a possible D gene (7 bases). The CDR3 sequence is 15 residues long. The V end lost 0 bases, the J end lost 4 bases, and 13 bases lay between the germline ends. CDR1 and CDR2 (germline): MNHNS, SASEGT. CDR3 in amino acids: CASSEAGGRIYEQYF. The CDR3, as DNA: TGTGCCAGCAGTGAAGCGGGGGGGCGGATATACGAGCAGTACTTC.

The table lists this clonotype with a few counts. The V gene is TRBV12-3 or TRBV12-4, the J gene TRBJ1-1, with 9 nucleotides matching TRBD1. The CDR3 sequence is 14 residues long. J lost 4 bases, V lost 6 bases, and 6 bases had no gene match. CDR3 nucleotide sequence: TGTGCCAGCAGACCACAGGGGGCAACCACTGAAGCTTTCTTT. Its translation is CASRPQGATTEAFF.

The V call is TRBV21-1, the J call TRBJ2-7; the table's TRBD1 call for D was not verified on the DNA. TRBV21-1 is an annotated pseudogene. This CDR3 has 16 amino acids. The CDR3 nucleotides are TGTGCCAGCAGCAAAGAAAGGGGCGGCACGGGCTACGAGCAGTACTTC. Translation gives CASSKERGGTGYEQYF.